This T cell receptor (beta chain) was retrieved from a study of PD-1 blockade in mismatch repair-deficient tumors. Study in general: Enrolled about 2013-2016, patients had progressing, pretreated mismatch repair-deficient cancers of about twelve types. Notes on the study in general: Tumor-resident clones, often undetectable pretreatment in blood, expanded then contracted after pembrolizumab.

The assay was immunoSEQ multiplex PCR, and TCRdb's table has in-frame clones only and misses some. The profile covers roughly 9,000 clones, with roughly 87% appearing a single time and 14% to 15% taken by the ten largest. Comment on this clone: The target antigen is unknown.

Specified time point: roughly 11-day in vitro stimulation with candidate mutation-associated neoantigen peptide 1. TCR sequencing covered a few patients who responded to pembrolizumab. The junction had 8 bases not matched to a gene; V was cut back by 4 bases and J by 6 bases. The length of the CDR3 is 15 residues. CDR1 and CDR2 from the germline V gene are MGHDK and SYGVNS. This clonotype was sampled from an adult with mismatch repair-deficient cancer. The chain employs TRBV25-1 and TRBJ1-4, with 7 bases fitting TRBD1. Sequenced here: cells cultured in vitro, sampled from a patient treated with pembrolizumab. The CDR3 nucleotides read TGTGCCAGCAGTGGTCTAGGGGGCGAAGATGAAAAACTGTTTTTT. Encoded protein: CASSGLGGEDEKLFF.